Described below is a single TCR beta chain sequence and its context. As yet, its antigen is unknown. These data belong to a study of regulatory T cells in long-lasting Graves disease. General study points: A limited number of samples was an acknowledged limitation. Persistent Graves' patients possessed reduced TCR diversity relative to recently diagnosed ones.

Investigators prepared the TCR beta libraries by applying iRepertoire HTBI primers and Arm-PCR of CDR3 regions. One entry per CDR3 protein results from TCRdb running MiXCR on the multiplex PCR reads. The sample has some 560,000 distinct CDR3 sequences, 16% seen once. Specified time point: newly diagnosed GD, antithyroid drugs for less than 3 months. Isolated PBMC RNA provided the starting material for the TCR library. The authors diagnosed Graves' disease using American Thyroid Association guidelines. V gave up 8 bases and J gave up 4 bases; unmatched junction bases: 5. Per germline, CDR1 SEHNR and CDR2 FQNEAQ (reference sequence). This CDR3 is 14 amino acids long. The same sample was also used in a study of T cells in Graves' hyperthyroidism and ophthalmopathy. That study reports: The hyperthyroidism patients had all been newly diagnosed, and their disease duration was under 2 months. Their ages ranged from 18 to 65 years.

The receptor was isolated from a woman aged 35-65 years with Graves disease. Specimen: peripheral blood mononuclear cells (PBMCs), collected at new diagnosis, from a patient treated with antithyroid drugs. V gene TRBV7-9 combines with J gene TRBJ1-6, with 7 bases identical to TRBD1. CDR3 coding DNA: TGTGCCAGCTGGGGACAGCCTTATAATTCACCCCTCCACTTT. This encodes CASWGQPYNSPLHF.